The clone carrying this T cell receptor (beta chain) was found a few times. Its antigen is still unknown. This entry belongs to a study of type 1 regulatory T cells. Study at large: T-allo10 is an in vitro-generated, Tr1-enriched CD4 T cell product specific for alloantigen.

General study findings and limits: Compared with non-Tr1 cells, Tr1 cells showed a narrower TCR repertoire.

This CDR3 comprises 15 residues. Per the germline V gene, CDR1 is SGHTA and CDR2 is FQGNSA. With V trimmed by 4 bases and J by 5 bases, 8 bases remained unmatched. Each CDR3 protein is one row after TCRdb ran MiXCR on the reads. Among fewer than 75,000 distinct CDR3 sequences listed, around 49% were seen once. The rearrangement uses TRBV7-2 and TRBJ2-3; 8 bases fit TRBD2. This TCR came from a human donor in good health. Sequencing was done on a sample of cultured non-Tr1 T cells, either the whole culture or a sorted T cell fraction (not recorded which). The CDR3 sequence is CASSSRGGGLDTQYF. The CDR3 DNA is TGTGCCAGCAGCTCCCGGGGGGGAGGGTTAGATACGCAGTATTTT.